The TCR beta chain described here comes from a study of blood T cell repertoires in COVID-19. The wider study: Collection of acute and convalescent COVID-19 samples took place in the United States, Italy and Spain. Sample material is recorded as cDNA or gDNA derived from T cells, B-cell-depleted T cells, or PBMCs.

Original handling: Researchers report that nucleated cell counts were estimated from reference gene primer amplification. Assay used: immunoSEQ multiplex PCR; TCRdb lists only in-frame clones, some missing. V, J and clone size were drawn from that table, and D and trimming were deduced from the DNA. The sample lists tens of thousands of clones; 75% to 85% were seen once. The sequence was obtained from a woman aged 60-70 years with acute or convalescent COVID-19. Sequencing was carried out using peripheral blood.

This CDR3 is CAISESEGGAETQYF. The CDR3 region has the DNA TGTGCCATCAGTGAGTCGGAAGGGGGCGCAGAGACCCAGTACTTC. The V gene is TRBV10-3, the J gene TRBJ2-5; 7 bases align to TRBD1. Trimming took 0 bases from V and 4 from J; bases not matched to a gene: 5. Germline V CDR1 and CDR2: ENHRY, SYGVKD. This CDR3 has 15 residues.